This T cell receptor (beta chain) appears in the sequencing data of a study of T cell changes during pregnancy in multiple sclerosis. This CDR3 is 14 amino acids long. Per the germline V gene, CDR1 is MGHRA and CDR2 is YSYEKL. V lost 6 bases and J lost 1; bases outside the gene matches: 4. TCRdb's table, derived via immunoSEQ multiplex PCR, lists solely in-frame clones and lacks some. The table has almost 95,000 clones, about 92% seen once; the top ten hold about 1.5%. This clone was picked up one time. The clonotype originates from a female donor with multiple sclerosis, enrolled in a pregnancy study. The rearrangement joins TRBV4-1 to TRBJ2-7, with 9 bases matching TRBD1. The specimen comprised peripheral blood, sampled in the first trimester of pregnancy. The CDR3 region has the DNA TGCGCCAGCAGGCGGACAGGGGAATCCTACGAGCAGTACTTC. Its translation: CASRRTGESYEQYF.